This T cell receptor (beta chain) was sequenced in a study of T-cell reconstitution after alpha-beta-depleted transplantation in children. Study conclusions and caveats: Diversity of TCRbeta at day 60 was high in some patients, arising from surviving recipient T cells and thymic progenitors. Newly made T cells mostly supplied T-cell counts and diversity one year after transplant. Expanded graft clones, several hundred of them, were reportedly the source of alpha-beta T cells about two months after transplant.

This clonotype appeared a few times. Its antigen is unknown. Germline V gives CDR1 LGHDT, CDR2 YNNKEL (reference sequence). The CDR3 runs to 15 residues. The germline V and J ends were trimmed by 1 base and 4 bases, with 13 bases remaining between them. A TCRbeta library incorporating unique molecular identifiers was prepared. One entry per CDR3 protein results from TCRdb running MiXCR on the PCR reads. Of 450,000 to 550,000 distinct CDR3 sequences in the sample, around 10% were seen once. Specimen: PBMCs, mostly from graft donor cells, collected 180 days after TCRalphabeta/CD19-depleted stem cell transplant. This TCR came from a female patient aged 2-10 years who had a stem cell transplant for aplastic anemia, so the T cells may come from the graft donor. The rearrangement links TRBV3-1 to TRBJ1-1; D perhaps matches TRBD1 (5 bases). This chain's CDR3 is CASSQGGQGGTEAFF. The CDR3 bases are TGTGCCAGCAGCCAAGGAGGGCAGGGAGGCACTGAAGCTTTCTTT.